A single sample gave rise to the 25 T cell receptor beta chains below, sequenced in a study of T-cell reconstitution after alpha-beta-depleted transplantation in children. Unique molecular identifiers were used in preparing the TCRbeta library. One entry per CDR3 protein results from TCRdb running MiXCR on the PCR reads. The sample holds about a million distinct CDR3 sequences, under 30% seen once. The specimen comprised PBMCs, mostly from graft donor cells, sampled 360 days after TCRalphabeta/CD19-depleted stem cell transplant. The receptor set was obtained from a boy under two years old who had a stem cell transplant for SCID, so the T cells may come from the graft donor.

This chain uses TRBV5-1 with TRBJ1-1, with D tentatively TRBD1 (5 bases). CDR1 and CDR2 (germline): SGHRS, YFSETQ. This CDR3 contains 16 residues. V shed 3 bases and J shed 0 bases, with 15 bases lying between them. The CDR3 DNA follows: TGCGCCAGCAGCTCTGGCCCCAGGGCAGTGAACACTGAAGCTTTCTTT. Amino acids: CASSSGPRAVNTEAFF.

This clonotype is a singleton in its sample. This rearrangement joins TRBV5-1 to TRBJ2-4; TRBD2 aligns across 14 bases. There are 15 residues in the CDR3. J gave up 8 bases and V 3 bases, and 4 bases lay outside the gene matches. Germline CDR1 is SGHRS and CDR2 is YFSETQ. Here the CDR3 reads CASSSPTSGGDIQYF. As DNA, the CDR3 is TGCGCCAGCAGCTCACCGACTAGCGGGGGGGACATTCAGTACTTC.

This clonotype was recorded a few times. The genes are TRBV12-3 or TRBV12-4 and TRBJ2-4; D remains unclear. The CDR3 extends over 16 amino acids. V was shortened by 3 bases and J by 0 bases, with 12 bases between the two germline ends. The CDR3 sequence: CASSFPTTLAKNIQYF. In DNA, the CDR3 is TGTGCCAGCAGTTTCCCTACGACACTAGCCAAAAACATTCAGTACTTC.

J is TRBJ2-1 and V is TRBV7-8; D is unclear. Germline lookup yields CDR1 SGHVS and CDR2 FQNEAQ. Trimming took 4 bases from V and 10 from J, leaving 14 bases between them. The CDR3 contains 13 residues. The CDR3 reads CASSSTPYGEQFF. The CDR3 nucleotides read TGTGCCAGCAGCTCCACTCCCTACGGGGAGCAGTTCTTC.

This chain uses TRBV4-2 with TRBJ2-7; possible D gene TRBD1, 8 bases. With 5 bases removed from V and 5 bases from J, the gap between germline ends came to 16 bases. Germline V CDR1 and CDR2: LGHNA, YNFKEQ. The CDR3 is 14 amino acids. CDR3: CASSLDRGGDEQYF. The CDR3 DNA reads as TGTGCCAGCAGCTTAGACAGGGGAGGGGACGAGCAGTACTTC.

This chain links TRBV6-1 with TRBJ2-5; 10 nucleotides match TRBD1. V was clipped by 5 bases and J by 2 bases; unmatched bases: 5. The CDR3 has 15 residues. The germline V gene has CDR1 MNHNS and CDR2 SASEGT. The chain's CDR3 is CASSPRDRGQETQYF. In nucleotides, the CDR3 is TGTGCCAGCAGTCCTCGGGACAGGGGACAAGAGACCCAGTACTTC.

V is TRBV12-3 or TRBV12-4 and J is TRBJ2-6; 7 nucleotides line up with TRBD1. V lost 5 bases, J lost 0 bases, and 10 bases stayed unmatched. This CDR3 is built from 18 residues. CDR3 coding DNA: TGTGCCAGCAGTACAAAGGACAGGATTGACTCTGGGGCCAACGTCCTGACTTTC. Its translation is CASSTKDRIDSGANVLTF.

The table lists this clonotype with a few counts. The genes are TRBV12-3 or TRBV12-4 and TRBJ2-3; unclear D gene. V was clipped by 2 bases and J by 10 bases, with 16 bases between them. The CDR3 length is 14 residues. The CDR3 nucleotides are TGTGCCAGCAGTTTATCAGGACGCTCCGGTGCGCAGTATTTT. Protein: CASSLSGRSGAQYF.

This clonotype was seen more than once but under ten times. The chain carries TRBV7-9 and TRBJ2-5, with 15 bases matching TRBD2. The CDR3 runs 17 residues. Trimming at V came to 5 bases and at J to 3 bases, leaving 7 bases not matched to a gene. Germline V CDR1 and CDR2: SEHNR, FQNEAQ (reference sequence). Here the CDR3 DNA reads TGTGCCAGCAGCAAGGGACTAGCGGGGGGCCACAAAGAGACCCAGTACTTC. Translated, it gives CASSKGLAGGHKETQYF. Looking up the rest from reference TRBV7-9 and TRBJ2-5 gives the full variable domain: DTGVSQNPRHKITKRGQNVTFRCDPISEHNRLYWYRQTLGQGPEFLTYFQNEAQLEKSRLLSDRFSAERPKGSFSTLEIQRTEQGDSAMYLCASSKGLAGGHKETQYFGPGTRLLVL.

The CDR3 region has the DNA TGTGCCAGCGAAGGGCCAGCAGATACGCAGTATTTT. Translation gives CASEGPADTQYF. The rearrangement links TRBV28 to TRBJ2-3; unclear D gene. Germline-derived CDR1 and CDR2 are MDHEN and SYDVKM. The V and J ends lost 8 bases and 4 bases respectively, with 10 bases between them. The CDR3 runs to 12 residues.

This clonotype was seen a few times. The CDR3 sequence: CASSPSSGGETQYF. CDR3 nucleotide sequence: TGTGCCAGCAGCCCCTCCTCGGGGGGCGAGACCCAGTACTTC. The genes are TRBV4-2 and TRBJ2-5; D perhaps matches TRBD2 (7 bases). The CDR3 contains 14 residues. The germline gives CDR1 LGHNA, CDR2 YNFKEQ. The ends were cut back, 4 bases at V and 5 bases at J, with 14 bases in the middle.

There are many counts of this clonotype. This rearrangement joins TRBV12-3 or TRBV12-4 to TRBJ1-1; D remains unclear. This CDR3 has 14 residues. V shed 0 bases and J shed 4 bases, with 9 bases lying between them. The CDR3 coding sequence is TGTGCCAGCAGTTTAGCAGGGCTCGGCACTGAAGCTTTCTTT. Translation: CASSLAGLGTEAFF.

The J gene is TRBJ1-1, the V gene TRBV20-1; 7 bases match TRBD1. The V segment lost 5 bases and the J segment 5 bases; nucleotides outside the gene matches: 5. The CDR3 consists of 12 residues. CDR1 is DFQATT, CDR2 SNEGSKA, per germline (reference sequence). CDR3: CSAHRGGTEAFF. The DNA of the CDR3 is TGCAGTGCTCACAGGGGAGGAACTGAAGCTTTCTTT.

The CDR3 is CSAYSATNEKLFF. CDR3 coding DNA: TGCAGTGCATACTCGGCAACTAATGAAAAACTGTTTTTT. The chain links TRBV20-1 to TRBJ1-4; no firm D call. Trimming cost V 6 bases and J 0 bases, with 8 bases left between them. Germline V gives CDR1 DFQATT, CDR2 SNEGSKA (reference sequence). The CDR3 runs 13 residues.

Only a few counts were recorded for this clonotype. The rearrangement uses TRBV3-1 and TRBJ2-1; 9 bases agree with TRBD2. The trim removed 4 bases at V and 4 bases at J, leaving 8 bases unmatched. Germline V gives CDR1 LGHDT, CDR2 YNNKEL (reference sequence). The CDR3 totals 16 residues. The CDR3 spells CASSPQRGVKYNEQFF. CDR3 DNA sequence: TGTGCCAGCAGCCCACAGCGGGGGGTGAAGTACAATGAGCAGTTCTTC.

The chain employs TRBV29-1 and TRBJ1-2; maybe TRBD1 (6 bases). The V gene's germline CDR1 is SQVTM and CDR2 ANQGSEA. The CDR3 runs to 13 residues. V lost 2 bases, J lost 5 bases, and 12 bases lay in between. The CDR3 nucleotides read TGCAGCGTTGAAATGCGGCAGGGGTATGGCTACACCTTC. This encodes CSVEMRQGYGYTF.

V gene TRBV24-1 combines with J gene TRBJ2-3, with D perhaps TRBD1 (5 bases). The CDR3 is made up of 15 amino acids. The V end was cut by 3 bases, the J end by 3 bases, with 12 bases between. Germline assignment: CDR1 KGHDR and CDR2 SFDVKD. The CDR3 region is CATSDRTSPTDTQYF. Written as DNA, the CDR3 is TGTGCCACCAGTGATAGGACAAGTCCGACAGATACGCAGTATTTT.

This clonotype was found a few times. The chain joins TRBV5-1 to TRBJ2-1; TRBD1 aligns across 7 bases. After removal of 2 bases from V and 8 bases from J, the junction contained 4 bases not matched to a gene. The CDR3 covers 13 residues. CDR1 is SGHRS and CDR2 is YFSETQ in the germline V gene. The CDR3 DNA reads TGCGCCAGCAGCTTTAGGGGGCCAGATGAGCAGTTCTTC. It is translated as CASSFRGPDEQFF.

In this sample, this clonotype turned up many times. DNA of the CDR3: TGTGCCATCAGTGAGCTCAGGACCGACGAGCAGTACTTC. Encoded protein: CAISELRTDEQYF. The chain is built from TRBV10-3 and TRBJ2-7; no firm D call. Trimming left V 2 bases short and J 5 bases short, with 10 bases between. Germline V gene data show CDR1 as ENHRY and CDR2 as SYGVKD. The CDR3 spans 13 residues.

The sample holds a few counts of this clonotype. The genes are TRBV11-2 and TRBJ2-1, with 9 positions matching TRBD1. V was clipped by 8 bases and J by 13 bases; unmatched bases: 15. CDR1 and CDR2 from the germline V gene are SGHAT and FQNNGV. The CDR3 length is 14 residues. For the CDR3, the DNA is TGTGCCAGCCTCTCCTACAGGGGGCGAGGTCGACAGTTCTTC. Amino acids: CASLSYRGRGRQFF.

The chain couples TRBV7-2 to TRBJ2-4; possible D gene TRBD1, 6 bases. Trimming pared 5 bases from V and 3 bases from J, leaving 11 bases between. The CDR3 has 14 residues. From germline, CDR1 is SGHTA and CDR2 FQGNSA. CDR3 amino acids: CASSETGIKNIQYF. In DNA, the CDR3 is TGTGCCAGCAGCGAAACAGGGATCAAAAACATTCAGTACTTC.

V is TRBV4-1 and J is TRBJ1-5, with D possibly TRBD1 on 6 matching bases. Germline V gene lookup returns CDR1 MGHRA and CDR2 YSYEKL. The CDR3 loop spans 15 amino acids. V was pared by 1 base and J by 8 bases, with 15 bases between. Here the CDR3 DNA reads TGCGCCAGCAGCCAAGTGGACAGAGATCGGGAGCCCCAGCATTTT. Translated: CASSQVDRDREPQHF.

This chain links TRBV6-2 or TRBV6-3 with TRBJ2-5; D may be TRBD1 or TRBD2 (5 bases each). The germline V and J ends were trimmed by 4 bases and 6 bases, with 15 bases remaining between them. This CDR3 spans 14 amino acids. Germline values: CDR1 MNHEY, CDR2 SVGEGT. The CDR3: CASSWTGARKTQYF. The CDR3 nucleotides read TGTGCCAGCAGTTGGACCGGGGCCCGGAAGACCCAGTACTTC.

This clonotype was seen a few times. This rearrangement joins TRBV20-1 to TRBJ2-3, with a possible D match to TRBD1 (6 bases). The CDR3 consists of 15 residues. Trimming removed 6 bases at V and 2 bases at J, with 18 bases between. The germline CDR1 and CDR2 sequences are DFQATT and SNEGSKA (reference sequence). The CDR3 region is CSARGWGPFTDTQYF. CDR3 DNA: TGCAGTGCCCGAGGGTGGGGGCCGTTCACAGATACGCAGTATTTT.

This chain uses TRBV5-1 with TRBJ2-7, with 10 nucleotides matching TRBD1. The CDR3 contains 16 residues. Germline CDR1 reads SGHRS; CDR2 reads YFSETQ. After removal of 6 bases from V and 6 bases from J, the junction contained 15 bases not matched to a gene. The CDR3 nucleotides are TGCGCCAGCACGTTCCGACCGGGACAGGGGCCTGCCGAGCAGTACTTC. Encoded protein: CASTFRPGQGPAEQYF.